One and the same sample provided the 22 T cell receptor beta chains below, sequenced in a study of blood T cells in healthy people across ages. A second PCR, run for about 6 to 12 cycles, used a sample-barcoded 5' primer plus a J-beta primer mix. TCRdb re-called the 5' RACE reads through MiXCR, storing one row per CDR3 protein. The repertoire holds about 640,000 distinct CDR3 sequences, with approximately 30% as singletons. Sequencing input: blood. The receptors stem from a woman older than 75 in good health.

The sample holds a few counts of this clonotype. The J gene is TRBJ1-1, the V gene TRBV20-1; D is uncertain. Germline CDR1 reads DFQATT; CDR2 reads SNEGSKA (reference sequence). The V and J ends lost 1 base and 1 base respectively, with 10 bases between them. The CDR3 loop spans 14 amino acids. In DNA, the CDR3 is TGCAGTGCTAGAGCTGCGGGAGGGAACACTGAAGCTTTCTTT. It encodes CSARAAGGNTEAFF.

Comments on this clonotype: This clone may be a read error of a much larger clone one base away. J is TRBJ2-5 and V is TRBV5-1, with 7 bases fitting TRBD2. Germline CDR1 SGHRS, CDR2 YFSETQ. The CDR3 extends over 15 amino acids. The CDR3, as DNA: TGCACCAGCAGCTCCCCTGGAGGACTAGGGGAGACCCAGTACTTC. Its protein is CTSSSPGGLGETQYF.

This clonotype was counted many times. This chain joins TRBV6-5 and TRBJ2-3, with D perhaps matching TRBD2 (6 bases). The CDR3 has 16 amino acids. Germline V gene data show CDR1 as MNHEY and CDR2 as SVGAGI. Trimming took off 5 bases at V and 2 bases at J, with 17 bases between the two ends. This CDR3 reads CASSLTRGRPTDTQYF. The CDR3 DNA reads TGTGCCAGCAGTCTAACGCGGGGCAGGCCCACAGATACGCAGTATTTT.

The chain combines TRBV4-2 with TRBJ2-3, with D tentatively TRBD2 (5 bases). Germline-derived CDR1 and CDR2 are LGHNA and YNFKEQ. This CDR3 comprises 15 residues. Trimming removed 0 bases from V and 4 bases from J, with 11 bases in between. Written as DNA, the CDR3 is TGTGCCAGCAGCCAAGACGGACTGGGGTCAGATACGCAGTATTTT. Its protein product is CASSQDGLGSDTQYF.

This clonotype has a handful of counts. The chain links TRBV20-1 to TRBJ1-1; D remains ambiguous. Germline CDR1 DFQATT, CDR2 SNEGSKA (reference sequence). The V end lost 2 bases, the J end lost 0 bases, and 10 bases lay between the germline ends. The CDR3 consists of 14 residues. CDR3 DNA: TGCAGTGCTAGAAGGCCAGTACTGAACACTGAAGCTTTCTTT. Translated: CSARRPVLNTEAFF.

This clonotype was seen ten or more times. The rearrangement links TRBV11-2 to TRBJ2-5; 15 nucleotides match TRBD2. Germline-derived CDR1 and CDR2 are SGHAT and FQNNGV. This CDR3 has 17 residues. V shed 5 bases and J 0 bases; nucleotides not matched to a gene: 4. The CDR3, as DNA: TGTGCCAGCAGCCAGGGACTAGCGGGGGGCTACCAAGAGACCCAGTACTTC. Protein sequence: CASSQGLAGGYQETQYF.

This clonotype was seen repeatedly, ten times or more. The chain links TRBV7-3 to TRBJ2-3; TRBD2 matches 14 bases. The germline CDR1 and CDR2 sequences are SGHTA and FQGTGA. This CDR3 is built from 16 residues. The J segment lost 8 bases and the V segment lost 5 bases, leaving 9 bases of the junction unmatched. Here the CDR3 reads CASSRGLAGGGGTQYF. In DNA form, the CDR3 reads TGTGCCAGCAGCCGCGGACTAGCGGGGGGCGGGGGTACGCAGTATTTT.

The chain employs TRBV6-1 and TRBJ2-7; D is undetermined. Germline CDR1 reads MNHNS; CDR2 reads SASEGT. The CDR3 length is 16 residues. V was shortened by 2 bases and J by 2 bases, with 16 bases between the two germline ends. This CDR3 reads CASSEIFGPGTYEQYF. The DNA for the CDR3 is TGTGCCAGCAGTGAAATTTTTGGCCCGGGCACCTACGAGCAGTACTTC.

This rearrangement joins TRBV20-1 to TRBJ1-1; possible D gene TRBD1, 6 bases. In germline, CDR1 is DFQATT, CDR2 SNEGSKA (reference sequence). The V gene lost 6 bases and the J gene lost 1 base, with 18 bases spanning the gap. The CDR3 contains 15 residues. The CDR3 loop is CSAPKTGRGNTEAFF. The DNA of the CDR3 is TGCAGTGCCCCGAAGACGGGCAGGGGGAACACTGAAGCTTTCTTT.

This clonotype was recorded a few times. V gene TRBV20-1 combines with J gene TRBJ1-1, with TRBD1 identical over 9 bases. Germline assignment: CDR1 DFQATT and CDR2 SNEGSKA (reference sequence). Trimming at V came to 2 bases and at J to 3 bases, leaving 7 bases not matched to a gene. This CDR3 spans 15 amino acids. The CDR3 DNA follows: TGCAGTGCTAGAACAATGGGACAGGGATACACTGAAGCTTTCTTT. This sequence encodes CSARTMGQGYTEAFF.

The V and J genes are TRBV5-1 and TRBJ2-5; a possible D gene is TRBD2 (5 bases). This CDR3 spans 13 amino acids. V shed 2 bases and J shed 5 bases, with 10 bases lying between them. The germline V gene has CDR1 SGHRS and CDR2 YFSETQ. DNA of the CDR3: TGCGCCAGCAGCTTCGGAGGAACGGAGACCCAGTACTTC. It codes for CASSFGGTETQYF.

Note on this clonotype: A much larger clone differs from this one at a single base, so this may be a read error. This rearrangement joins TRBV20-1 to TRBJ1-4, with D perhaps matching TRBD1 (5 bases). There are 13 residues in the CDR3. Trimming shortened V by 0 bases and J by 7 bases, and 9 bases separated the two germline ends. CDR1 is DFQATT, CDR2 SNEGSKA, per germline (reference sequence). The CDR3 coding sequence is TGCAGTGCTAGAGATAGAAGGGGTGAAAAACTGTTTTTT. Its protein product is CSARDRRGEKLFF.

This clonotype was detected a few times. This chain uses TRBV7-2 with TRBJ2-2, with TRBD1 identical over 9 bases. The CDR3 covers 15 residues. V was clipped by 5 bases and J by 4 bases; unmatched bases: 5. Germline loops: CDR1 SGHTA, CDR2 FQGNSA. The CDR3 region is CASSVGTGSTGELFF. The CDR3 bases are TGTGCCAGCAGCGTCGGGACAGGGAGCACCGGGGAGCTGTTTTTT.

This clonotype has ten or more counts. The gene calls are TRBV12-3 or TRBV12-4 and TRBJ2-3; 12 nucleotides align to TRBD1. CDR3 size: 15 residues. J was trimmed by 5 bases and V by 6 bases; bases with no gene match: 6. CDR3 DNA sequence: TGTGCCAGCAGCTGGGACAGGGGGCAGGGAGATACGCAGTATTTT. Amino acid sequence: CASSWDRGQGDTQYF.

This chain connects TRBV20-1 to TRBJ1-1; D is ambiguous. Germline V CDR1 and CDR2: DFQATT, SNEGSKA (reference sequence). The CDR3 runs to 14 residues. Trimming pared 4 bases from V and 4 bases from J, leaving 16 bases between. The CDR3 region has the DNA TGCAGTGCTACAACGGGAGGGTTTGGCACTGAAGCTTTCTTT. The encoded protein is CSATTGGFGTEAFF.

This clonotype has just a few counts. The V and J genes are TRBV28 and TRBJ1-5; tentatively, D is TRBD1 (5 bases). Germline loops: CDR1 MDHEN, CDR2 SYDVKM. This CDR3 spans 16 amino acids. V was cut by 5 bases and J by 3 bases, with 17 bases left in between. CDR3 bases: TGTGCCAGCAGTCCGCGCCTGGGACGGGACAATCAGCCCCAGCATTTT. Its translation: CASSPRLGRDNQPQHF.

For this clonotype: The junction departs from the called germline gene at one end, perhaps through a read error. This rearrangement joins TRBV5-1 to TRBJ2-7; 9 positions agree with TRBD1. Germline V CDR1 and CDR2: SGHRS, YFSETQ. CDR3 size: 17 residues. The CDR3 DNA reads as TGCGCCAGCAACTTGGTAGGCTCGGACAGGGGTCTCTACGAGCAGTACTTC. Translated: CASNLVGSDRGLYEQYF.

This sequence joins TRBV20-1 and TRBJ2-3; tentatively, D is TRBD2 (5 bases). Per germline, CDR1 DFQATT and CDR2 SNEGSKA (reference sequence). The CDR3 spans 14 residues. The germline V and J ends were trimmed by 5 bases and 6 bases, with 18 bases remaining between them. The CDR3 loop is CSAGRPAWEDTQYF. As DNA, the CDR3 is TGCAGTGCTGGTCGCCCGGCTTGGGAGGATACGCAGTATTTT.

This clonotype has only one observation. A much larger clone is a single base away; this may be a read error. The chain has TRBV6-5 and TRBJ2-1, with 8 bases matching TRBD1. J gave up 2 bases and V 0 bases, and 9 bases lay outside the gene matches. Germline V gene data show CDR1 as MNHEY and CDR2 as SVGAGI. The CDR3 is 18 residues long. CDR3 DNA: TGTGCCAGCAGTTACTCCGAACAGGGGGTAGGCACCTACAATGAGCAGTTCTTC. Translation gives CASSYSEQGVGTYNEQFF.

The chain employs TRBV7-9 and TRBJ1-6; D is undetermined. There are 13 residues in the CDR3. The V end lost 5 bases, the J end lost 13 bases, and 15 bases lay between the germline ends. Per germline, CDR1 SEHNR and CDR2 FQNEAQ (reference sequence). The CDR3 sequence: CASSPTTGSPLHF. CDR3 nucleotide sequence: TGTGCCAGCAGCCCTACGACGGGTTCCCCCCTCCACTTT.

This clonotype was found a few times. The J gene is TRBJ2-7, the V gene TRBV3-1; D might be TRBD2 (6 bases). CDR1 is LGHDT, CDR2 YNNKEL, per germline (reference sequence). The CDR3 covers 15 residues. Trimming shortened V by 1 base and J by 3 bases, and 13 bases separated the two germline ends. The CDR3 coding sequence is TGTGCCAGCAGCCAAGTCGCTGGGGGACTCTACGAGCAGTACTTC. Protein sequence: CASSQVAGGLYEQYF.

In its sample, this clonotype was seen a few times. The chain is built from TRBV20-1 and TRBJ2-7, with 11 bases fitting TRBD2. J lost 1 base, V lost 6 bases, and 11 bases had no gene match. The CDR3 is 16 amino acids. Germline V gene data show CDR1 as DFQATT and CDR2 as SNEGSKA (reference sequence). CDR3 nucleotide sequence: TGCAGTGCATTACCCGGGACTAGCGGCTTTTCCTACGAGCAGTACTTC. Its protein product is CSALPGTSGFSYEQYF.